The source of this T cell receptor beta chain is a study of shared clonotypes between healthy human individuals. Each donor was a Caucasian adult residing in Nashville, Tennessee. Unsorted PBMC DNA sequencing spanned ten immunoSEQ deep assay plates. Method: immunoSEQ multiplex PCR; TCRdb's copy keeps in-frame clones and lacks some. Altogether about 470,000 clones are present, around 79% being singletons, with the ten largest covering less than 15%. This sequence originates from a woman between 35 and 50 years old in good health. Some clones in this sample may be carry-over from other donors' samples. Specimen: PBMCs.

This CDR3 reads CASSEYREETQYF. The CDR3 coding sequence is TGTGCCAGCAGTGAATACAGGGAGGAGACCCAGTACTTC. V and J are TRBV2 and TRBJ2-5, with D perhaps matching TRBD1 (6 bases). Trimming took off 2 bases at V and 5 bases at J, with 9 bases between the two ends. CDR1 and CDR2 from the germline V gene are SNHLY and FYNNEI. The CDR3 contains 13 residues.